The clone carrying this T cell receptor beta chain occurred a few times. Its target is unknown. This sample is drawn from a study of cytomegalovirus exposure and HLA in healthy donors. V lost 4 bases and J 1 base, leaving 10 bases between the germline ends. From germline, CDR1 is SQVTM and CDR2 ANQGSEA. This CDR3 is built from 13 residues. Findings of the study overall: Per a later analysis, approximately 16,000 TCR beta sequences showed association with HLA alleles at 0.05 false discovery rate. Available immune exposure information covered CMV serostatus only.

Primers: 60 Vbeta forward and 13 Jbeta reverse. Clones were sequenced by immunoSEQ multiplex PCR, and TCRdb holds only the in-frame ones, with some missing. In the table there are more than 90,000 clones, around four fifths of which are singletons. Sequenced sample: PBMCs. The J gene is TRBJ1-1, the V gene TRBV29-1; a possible D gene is TRBD1 (5 bases). The TCR comes from a man aged 40-49 years in good health and CMV-seropositive. The CDR3 sequence is CSVVQGGNTEAFF. The CDR3 nucleotides are TGCAGCGTTGTTCAGGGCGGGAACACTGAAGCTTTCTTT.